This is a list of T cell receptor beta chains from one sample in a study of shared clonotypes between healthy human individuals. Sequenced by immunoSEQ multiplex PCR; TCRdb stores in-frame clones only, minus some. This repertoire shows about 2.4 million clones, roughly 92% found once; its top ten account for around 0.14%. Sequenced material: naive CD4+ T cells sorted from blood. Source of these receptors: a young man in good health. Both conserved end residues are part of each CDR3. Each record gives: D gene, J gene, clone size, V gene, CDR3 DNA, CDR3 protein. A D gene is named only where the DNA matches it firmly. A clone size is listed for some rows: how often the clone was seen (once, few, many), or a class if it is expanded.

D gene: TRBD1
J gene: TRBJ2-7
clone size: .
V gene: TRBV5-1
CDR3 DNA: TGCGCCAGCAGCTGGGGCGGACAGGCAACCTACGAGCAGTACTTC
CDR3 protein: CASSWGGQATYEQYF

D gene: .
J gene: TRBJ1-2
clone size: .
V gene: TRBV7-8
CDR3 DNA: TGTGCCAGCAGCGCGACCCCAGACGGTTCGGAGGGCTACACCTTC
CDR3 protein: CASSATPDGSEGYTF

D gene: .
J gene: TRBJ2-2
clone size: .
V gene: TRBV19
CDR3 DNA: TGTGCCAGTAGTATAGTGGTCGGTGCGGGGGAGCTGTTTTTT
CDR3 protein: CASSIVVGAGELFF

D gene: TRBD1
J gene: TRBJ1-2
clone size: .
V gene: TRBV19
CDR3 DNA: TGTGCCAGTAGTCCCGGACAGGGTGGTGACTATGGCTACACCTTC
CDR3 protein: CASSPGQGGDYGYTF

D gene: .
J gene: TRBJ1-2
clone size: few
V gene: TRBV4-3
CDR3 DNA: TGCGCCAGCAGCCAAGAGTTGTTCTACGGGCTTAACTATGGCTACACCTTC
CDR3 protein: CASSQELFYGLNYGYTF

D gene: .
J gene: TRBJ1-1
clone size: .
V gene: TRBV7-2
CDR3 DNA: TGTGCCAGCAGACGGGTGGTAGCGGCTGAAGCTTTCTTT
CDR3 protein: CASRRVVAAEAFF

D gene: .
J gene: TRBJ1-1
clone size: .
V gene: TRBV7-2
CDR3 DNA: TGTGCCAGCAGCTTAGGGATCTCGAACACTGAAGCTTTCTTT
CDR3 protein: CASSLGISNTEAFF

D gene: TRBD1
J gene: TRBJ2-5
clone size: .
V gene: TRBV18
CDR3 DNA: TGTGCCAGCTCACCGTTACAGGGGAAAGGGACCCAGTACTTC
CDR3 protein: CASSPLQGKGTQYF

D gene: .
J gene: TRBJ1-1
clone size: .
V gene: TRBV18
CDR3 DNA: TGTGCCAGCTCACCTTCGAAGTTTGACACTGAAGCTTTCTTT
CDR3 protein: CASSPSKFDTEAFF

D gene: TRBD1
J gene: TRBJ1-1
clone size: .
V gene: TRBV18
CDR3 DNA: TGTGCCAGCTCACCAACCGGGACAGTCTTTAAGAACACTGAAGCTTTCTTT
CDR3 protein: CASSPTGTVFKNTEAFF

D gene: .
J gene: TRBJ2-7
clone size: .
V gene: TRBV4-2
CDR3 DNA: TGTGCCAGCAGCCGGCGAGTGACCTACGAGCAGTACTTC
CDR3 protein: CASSRRVTYEQYF

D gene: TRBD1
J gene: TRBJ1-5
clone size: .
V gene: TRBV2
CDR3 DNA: TGTGCCAGCAGTGGAGGACAGGGAGTTAGCAATCAGCCCCAGCATTTT
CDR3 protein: CASSGGQGVSNQPQHF

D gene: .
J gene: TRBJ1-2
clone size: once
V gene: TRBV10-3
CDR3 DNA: TGTGCCATCAGTGATCCGTCAGCCCCAGATGGCTACACCTTC
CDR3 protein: CAISDPSAPDGYTF

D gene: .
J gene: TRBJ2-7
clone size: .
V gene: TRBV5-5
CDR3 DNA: TGTGCCAGCAGCTTGGTCGGACAGTCCTCCTACGAGCAGTACTTC
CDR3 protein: CASSLVGQSSYEQYF

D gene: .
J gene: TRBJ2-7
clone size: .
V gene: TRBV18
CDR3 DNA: TGTGCCAGCTCACCAACAGGGCCGTCCTACGAGCAGTACTTC
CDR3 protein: CASSPTGPSYEQYF

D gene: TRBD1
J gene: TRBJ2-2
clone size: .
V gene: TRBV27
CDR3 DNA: TGTGCCAGCAGTTCCCAGGGGGCTAAGACCGGGGAGCTGTTTTTT
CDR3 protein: CASSSQGAKTGELFF

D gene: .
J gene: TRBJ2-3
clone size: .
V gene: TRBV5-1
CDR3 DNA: TGCGCCAGCAGCTTTGGTCTCATCGGAGGGGATACGCAGTATTTT
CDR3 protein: CASSFGLIGGDTQYF

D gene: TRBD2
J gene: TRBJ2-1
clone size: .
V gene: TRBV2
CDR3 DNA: TGTGCCAGCAGTGTTGGGCTAGCGGGAGATGAGCAGTTCTTC
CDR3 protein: CASSVGLAGDEQFF

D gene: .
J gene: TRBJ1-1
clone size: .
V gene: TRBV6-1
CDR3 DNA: TGTGCCAGCCTTTTTGAGGCAGCTAACACTGAAGCTTTCTTT
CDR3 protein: CASLFEAANTEAFF

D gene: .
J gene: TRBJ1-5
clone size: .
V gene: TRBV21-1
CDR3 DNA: TGTGCCAGCAGCATCCGGGACAATAATCAGCCCCAGCATTTT
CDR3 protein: CASSIRDNNQPQHF

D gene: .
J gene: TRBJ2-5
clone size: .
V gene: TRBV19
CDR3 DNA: TGTGCCAGTAGTAAAAGGACAGTGCAAGAGACCCAGTACTTC
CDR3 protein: CASSKRTVQETQYF

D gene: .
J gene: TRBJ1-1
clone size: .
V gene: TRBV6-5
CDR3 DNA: TGTGCCAGCAGTTACGACAGGAGGAACACTGAAGCTTTCTTT
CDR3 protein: CASSYDRRNTEAFF

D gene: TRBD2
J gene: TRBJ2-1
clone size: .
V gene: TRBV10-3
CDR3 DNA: TGTGCCATCAGTGAGTCGCTAGCGGGGGACAATGAGCAGTTCTTC
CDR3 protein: CAISESLAGDNEQFF

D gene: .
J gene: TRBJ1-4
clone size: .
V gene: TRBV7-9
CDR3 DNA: TGTGCCAGCAGCCCGGGGCAAGGGGGAGACGAAAAACTGTTTTTT
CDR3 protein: CASSPGQGGDEKLFF

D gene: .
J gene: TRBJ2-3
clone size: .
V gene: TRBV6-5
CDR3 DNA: TGTGCCAGCAGGACTCCGGGAGGCACAGATACGCAGTATTTT
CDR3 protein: CASRTPGGTDTQYF

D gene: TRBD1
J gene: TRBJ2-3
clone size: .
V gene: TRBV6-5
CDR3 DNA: TGTGCCAGCAGTTACCCGGGACAGTCGACGCAGTATTTT
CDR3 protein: CASSYPGQSTQYF

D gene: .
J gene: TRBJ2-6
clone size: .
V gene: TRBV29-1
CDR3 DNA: TGCAGCGTTGATGAGGAGACTGGGGCCAACGTCCTGACTTTC
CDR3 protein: CSVDEETGANVLTF

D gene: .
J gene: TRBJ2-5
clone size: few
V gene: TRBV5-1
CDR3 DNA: TGCGCCAGCAGCTTGGCCGAAGAGACCCAGTACTTC
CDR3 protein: CASSLAEETQYF

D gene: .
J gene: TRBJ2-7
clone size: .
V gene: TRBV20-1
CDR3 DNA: TGCAGTGCTAGCTGGGGCTACGAGCAGTACTTC
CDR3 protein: CSASWGYEQYF

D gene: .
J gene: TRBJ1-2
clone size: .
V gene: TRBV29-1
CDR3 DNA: TGCAGCGTTGAGGTGATACAGGGATTTGCCTATGGCTACACCTTC
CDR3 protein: CSVEVIQGFAYGYTF

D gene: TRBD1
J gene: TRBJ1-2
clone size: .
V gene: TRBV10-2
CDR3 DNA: TGCGCCAGCAGTGAGTCATGGGCGAGGGGGCAGGATGGCTACACCTTC
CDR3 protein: CASSESWARGQDGYTF

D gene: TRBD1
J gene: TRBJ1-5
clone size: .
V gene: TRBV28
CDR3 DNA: TGTGCCAGCAGTCCCGACAGGGTCAATCAGCCCCAGCATTTT
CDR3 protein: CASSPDRVNQPQHF

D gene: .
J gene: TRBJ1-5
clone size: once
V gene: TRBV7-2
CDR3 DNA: TGTGCCAGCAGCTTATTGGGAAGCAATCAGCCCCAGCATTTT
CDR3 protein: CASSLLGSNQPQHF

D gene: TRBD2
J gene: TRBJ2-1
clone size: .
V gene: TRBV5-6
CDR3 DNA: TGTGCCAGCAGCTTAACCCCTAGCGGGGGGTACAATGAGCAGTTCTTC
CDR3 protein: CASSLTPSGGYNEQFF

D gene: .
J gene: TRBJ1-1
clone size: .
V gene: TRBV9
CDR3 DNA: TGTGCCAGCAGCCGAGGGGCCTGGAACGAAGCTTTCTTT
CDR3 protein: CASSRGAWNEAFF

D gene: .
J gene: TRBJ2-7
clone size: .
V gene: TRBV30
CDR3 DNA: TGTGCCTGGAAAACCGGGACTTTAGCCTACGAGCAGTACTTC
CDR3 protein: CAWKTGTLAYEQYF

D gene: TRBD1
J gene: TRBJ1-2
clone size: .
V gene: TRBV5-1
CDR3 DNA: TGCGCCAGCAGCCTGGAGGGGACAGGGTATGGCTACACCTTC
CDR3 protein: CASSLEGTGYGYTF

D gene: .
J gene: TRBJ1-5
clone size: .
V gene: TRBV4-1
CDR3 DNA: TGCGCCAGCAGCCAAGATACGACAAACAATCAGCCCCAGCATTTT
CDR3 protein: CASSQDTTNNQPQHF

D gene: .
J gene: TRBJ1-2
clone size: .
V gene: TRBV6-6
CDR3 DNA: TGTGCCGGATCAGGGGACGGCGTTGTAAGCTACACCTTC
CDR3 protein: CAGSGDGVVSYTF

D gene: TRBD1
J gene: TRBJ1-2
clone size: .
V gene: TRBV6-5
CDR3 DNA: TGTGCCAGCAGGTACCGGGACAGGGATCCCCTCTATGGCTACACCTTC
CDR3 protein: CASRYRDRDPLYGYTF

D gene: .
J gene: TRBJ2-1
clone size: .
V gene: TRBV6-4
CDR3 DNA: TGTGCCAGCAGTGACTCGGGGAGGAGCTCCTACAATGAGCAGTTCTTC
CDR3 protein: CASSDSGRSSYNEQFF

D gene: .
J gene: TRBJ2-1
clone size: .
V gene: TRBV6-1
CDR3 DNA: TGTGCCAGCAGTGATCTGGGTTCCGGGCCCAATGAGCAGTTCTTC
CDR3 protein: CASSDLGSGPNEQFF

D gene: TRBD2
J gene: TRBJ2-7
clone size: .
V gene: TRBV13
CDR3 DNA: TGTGCCAGCAGCAGTCCGGGACTAGCGGGAGGGTCCTACGAGCAGTACTTC
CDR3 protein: CASSSPGLAGGSYEQYF

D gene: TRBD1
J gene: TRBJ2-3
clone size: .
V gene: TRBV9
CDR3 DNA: TGTGCCAGCAGCGTAGCGTCTGGTTTGGACAGGGTTTCTCGTCCAGATACGCAGTATTTT
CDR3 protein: CASSVASGLDRVSRPDTQYF

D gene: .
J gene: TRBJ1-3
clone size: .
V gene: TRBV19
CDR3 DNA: TGTGCCAGTAGTATACACGGAGGAAACACCATATATTTT
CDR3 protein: CASSIHGGNTIYF

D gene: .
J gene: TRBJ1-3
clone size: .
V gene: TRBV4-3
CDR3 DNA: TGCGCCAGCAGCCAAGAGCCCAGTAGCTCTGGAAACACCATATATTTT
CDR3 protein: CASSQEPSSSGNTIYF

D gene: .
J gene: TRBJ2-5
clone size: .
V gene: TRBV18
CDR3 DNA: TGTGCCAGCTCACCACCCCTCCAAGAGACCCAGTACTTC
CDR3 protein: CASSPPLQETQYF

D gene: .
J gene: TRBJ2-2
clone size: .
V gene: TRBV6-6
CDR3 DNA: TGTGCCGCCAGACAAACGAACACCGGGGAGCTGTTTTTT
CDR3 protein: CAARQTNTGELFF

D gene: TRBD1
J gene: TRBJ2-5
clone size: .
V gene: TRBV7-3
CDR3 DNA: TGTGCCAGCAGCGCCGGGACAGGGTGGCAAGAGACCCAGTACTTC
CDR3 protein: CASSAGTGWQETQYF

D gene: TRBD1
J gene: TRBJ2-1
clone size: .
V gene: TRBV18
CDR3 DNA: TGTGCCAGCTCACAACGGACAGGGTCCTACAATGAGCAGTTCTTC
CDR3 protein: CASSQRTGSYNEQFF

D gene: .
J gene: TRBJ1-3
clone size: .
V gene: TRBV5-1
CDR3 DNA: TGCGCCAGCAGTCCCAACCCGCAGGGTTCTGCGGACACCATATATTTT
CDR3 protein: CASSPNPQGSADTIYF